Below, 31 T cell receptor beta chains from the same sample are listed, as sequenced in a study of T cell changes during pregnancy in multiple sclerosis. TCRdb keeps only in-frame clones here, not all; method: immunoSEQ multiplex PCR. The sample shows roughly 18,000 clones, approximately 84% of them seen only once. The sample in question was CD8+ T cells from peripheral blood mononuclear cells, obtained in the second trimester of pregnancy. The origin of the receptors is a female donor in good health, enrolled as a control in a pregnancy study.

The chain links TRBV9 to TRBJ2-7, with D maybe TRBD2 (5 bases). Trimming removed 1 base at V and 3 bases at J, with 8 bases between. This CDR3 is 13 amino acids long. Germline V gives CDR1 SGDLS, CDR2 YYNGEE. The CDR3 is CASSVNGGYEQYF. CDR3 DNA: TGTGCCAGCAGCGTAAACGGAGGCTACGAGCAGTACTTC.

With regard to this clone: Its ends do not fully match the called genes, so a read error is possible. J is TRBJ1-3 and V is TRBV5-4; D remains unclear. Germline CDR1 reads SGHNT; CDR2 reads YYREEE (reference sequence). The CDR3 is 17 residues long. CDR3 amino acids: CASSQSDGIYSGNTIYF. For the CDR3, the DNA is TGCGCCAGCAGCCAGAGCGACGGAATATACTCTGGAAACACCATATATTTT.

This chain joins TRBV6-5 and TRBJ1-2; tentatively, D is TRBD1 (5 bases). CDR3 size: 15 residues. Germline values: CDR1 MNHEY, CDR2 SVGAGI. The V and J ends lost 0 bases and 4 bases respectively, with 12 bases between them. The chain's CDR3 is CASSYSDSPPYGYTF. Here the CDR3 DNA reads TGTGCCAGCAGTTACTCCGACAGTCCCCCCTATGGCTACACCTTC.

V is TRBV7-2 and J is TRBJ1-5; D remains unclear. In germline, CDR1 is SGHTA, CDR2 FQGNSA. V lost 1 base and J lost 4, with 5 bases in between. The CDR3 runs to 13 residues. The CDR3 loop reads CASSLVTNQPQHF. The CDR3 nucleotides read TGTGCCAGCAGCTTAGTGACAAATCAGCCCCAGCATTTT. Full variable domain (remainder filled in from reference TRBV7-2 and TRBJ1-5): GAGVSQSPSNKVTEKGKDVELRCDPISGHTALYWYRQSLGQGLEFLIYFQGNSAPDKSGLPSDRFSAERTGGSVSTLTIQRTQQEDSAVYLCASSLVTNQPQHFGDGTRLSIL.

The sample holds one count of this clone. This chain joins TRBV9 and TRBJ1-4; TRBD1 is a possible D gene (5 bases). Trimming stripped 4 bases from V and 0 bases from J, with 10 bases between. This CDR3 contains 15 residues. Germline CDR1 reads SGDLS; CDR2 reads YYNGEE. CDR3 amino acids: CASSLGGTTNEKLFF. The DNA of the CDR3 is TGTGCCAGCAGCCTGGGGGGGACAACTAATGAAAAACTGTTTTTT.

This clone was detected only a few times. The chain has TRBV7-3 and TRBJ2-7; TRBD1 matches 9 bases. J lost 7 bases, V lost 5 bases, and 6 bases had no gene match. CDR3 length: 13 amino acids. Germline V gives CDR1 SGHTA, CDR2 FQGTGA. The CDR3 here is CASSRGQGREQYF. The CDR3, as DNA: TGTGCCAGCAGCAGGGGACAGGGTAGGGAGCAGTACTTC.

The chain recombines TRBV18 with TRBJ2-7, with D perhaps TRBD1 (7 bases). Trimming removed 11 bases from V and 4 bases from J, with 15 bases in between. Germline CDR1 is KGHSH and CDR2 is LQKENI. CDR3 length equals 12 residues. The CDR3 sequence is CAGGTVNYEQYF. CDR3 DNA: TGTGCCGGGGGGACAGTTAATTACGAGCAGTACTTC.

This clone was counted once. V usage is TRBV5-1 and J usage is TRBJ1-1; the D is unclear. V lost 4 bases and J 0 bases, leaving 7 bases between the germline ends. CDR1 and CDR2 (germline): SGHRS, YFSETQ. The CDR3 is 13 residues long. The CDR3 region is CASSNTMNTEAFF. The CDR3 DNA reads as TGCGCCAGCAGCAACACCATGAACACTGAAGCTTTCTTT.

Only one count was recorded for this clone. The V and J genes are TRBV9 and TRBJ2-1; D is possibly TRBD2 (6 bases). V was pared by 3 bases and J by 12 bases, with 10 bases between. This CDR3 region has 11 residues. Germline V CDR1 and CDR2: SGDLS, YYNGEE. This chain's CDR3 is CASSAGVGQFF. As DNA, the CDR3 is TGTGCCAGCAGCGCGGGGGTAGGGCAGTTCTTC.

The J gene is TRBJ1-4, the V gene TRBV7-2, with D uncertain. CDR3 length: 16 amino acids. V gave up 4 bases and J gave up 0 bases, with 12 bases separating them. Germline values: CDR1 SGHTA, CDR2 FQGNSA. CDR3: CASSSWEGTTNEKLFF. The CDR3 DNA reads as TGTGCCAGCAGCTCTTGGGAGGGCACAACTAATGAAAAACTGTTTTTT. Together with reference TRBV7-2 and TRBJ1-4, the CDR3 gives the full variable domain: GAGVSQSPSNKVTEKGKDVELRCDPISGHTALYWYRQSLGQGLEFLIYFQGNSAPDKSGLPSDRFSAERTGGSVSTLTIQRTQQEDSAVYLCASSSWEGTTNEKLFFGSGTQLSVL.

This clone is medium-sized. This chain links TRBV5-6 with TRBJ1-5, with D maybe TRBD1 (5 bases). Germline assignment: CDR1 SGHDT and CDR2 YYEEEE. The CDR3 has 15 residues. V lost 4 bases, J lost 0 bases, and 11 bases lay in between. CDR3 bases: TGTGCCAGCAGCGACAGACAGTATAGCAATCAGCCCCAGCATTTT. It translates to CASSDRQYSNQPQHF.

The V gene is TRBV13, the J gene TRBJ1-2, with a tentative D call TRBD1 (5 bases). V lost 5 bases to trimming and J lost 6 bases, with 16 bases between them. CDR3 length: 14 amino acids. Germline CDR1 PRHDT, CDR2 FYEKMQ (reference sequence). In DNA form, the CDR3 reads TGTGCCAGCAGCGACGGTCAGGGAGGAAATGGCTACACCTTC. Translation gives CASSDGQGGNGYTF.

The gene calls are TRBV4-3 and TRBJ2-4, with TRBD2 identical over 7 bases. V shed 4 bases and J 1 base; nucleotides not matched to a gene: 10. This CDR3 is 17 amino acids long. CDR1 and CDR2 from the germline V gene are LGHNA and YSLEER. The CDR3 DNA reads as TGCGCCAGCAGCCCCTGGGGGGGGAGAGGTGCCAAAAACATTCAGTACTTC. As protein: CASSPWGGRGAKNIQYF.

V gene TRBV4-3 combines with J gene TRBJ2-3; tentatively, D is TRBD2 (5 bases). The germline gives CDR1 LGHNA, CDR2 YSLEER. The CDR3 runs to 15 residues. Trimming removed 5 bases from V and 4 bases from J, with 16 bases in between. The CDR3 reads CASSSRAGPADTQYF. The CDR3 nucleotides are TGCGCCAGCAGCTCCCGGGCGGGCCCCGCAGATACGCAGTATTTT.

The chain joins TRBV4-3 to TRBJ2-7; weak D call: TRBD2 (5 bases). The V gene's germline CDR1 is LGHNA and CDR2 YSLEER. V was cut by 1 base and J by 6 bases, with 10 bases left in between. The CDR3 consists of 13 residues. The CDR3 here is CASSQVSGSEQYF. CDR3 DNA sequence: TGCGCCAGCAGCCAAGTTTCGGGGAGCGAGCAGTACTTC.

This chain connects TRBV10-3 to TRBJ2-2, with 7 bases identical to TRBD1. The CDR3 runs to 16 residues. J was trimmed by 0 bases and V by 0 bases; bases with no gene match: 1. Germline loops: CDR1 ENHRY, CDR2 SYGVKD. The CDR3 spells CAISESGTANTGELFF. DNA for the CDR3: TGTGCCATCAGTGAGTCAGGGACAGCGAACACCGGGGAGCTGTTTTTT.

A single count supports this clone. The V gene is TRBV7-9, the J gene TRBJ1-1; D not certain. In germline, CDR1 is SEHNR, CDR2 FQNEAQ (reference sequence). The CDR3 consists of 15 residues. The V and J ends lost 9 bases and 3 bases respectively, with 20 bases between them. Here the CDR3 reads CASPPELLRDTEAFF. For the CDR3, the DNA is TGTGCCAGTCCCCCCGAACTCTTGAGAGACACTGAAGCTTTCTTT.

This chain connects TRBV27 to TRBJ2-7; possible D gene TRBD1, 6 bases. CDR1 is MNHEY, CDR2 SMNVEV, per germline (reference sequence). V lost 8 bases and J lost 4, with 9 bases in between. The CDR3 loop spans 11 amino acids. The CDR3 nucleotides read TGTGCCAGCGTCAGGGGTTACGAGCAGTACTTC. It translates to CASVRGYEQYF.

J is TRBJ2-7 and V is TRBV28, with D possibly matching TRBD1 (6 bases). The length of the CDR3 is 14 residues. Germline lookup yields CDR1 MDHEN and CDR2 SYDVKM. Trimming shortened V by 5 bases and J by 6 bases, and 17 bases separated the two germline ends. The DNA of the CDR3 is TGTGCCAGCAGTCCTACAGGGATGGGATCCGAGCAGTACTTC. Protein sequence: CASSPTGMGSEQYF.

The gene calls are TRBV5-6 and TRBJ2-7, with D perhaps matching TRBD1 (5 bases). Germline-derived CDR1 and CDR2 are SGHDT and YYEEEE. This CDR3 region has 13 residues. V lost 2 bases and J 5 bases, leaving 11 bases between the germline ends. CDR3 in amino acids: CASSFPQGHEQYF. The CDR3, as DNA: TGTGCCAGCAGCTTTCCTCAGGGTCACGAGCAGTACTTC.

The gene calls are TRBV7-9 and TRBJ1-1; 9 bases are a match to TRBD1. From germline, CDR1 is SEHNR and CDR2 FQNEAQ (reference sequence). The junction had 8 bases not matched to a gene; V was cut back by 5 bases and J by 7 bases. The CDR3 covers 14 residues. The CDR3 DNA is TGTGCCAGCAGCCCAAGGACAGGGGCAGTTGAAGCTTTCTTT. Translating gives CASSPRTGAVEAFF.

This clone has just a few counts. The CDR3 DNA follows: TGCGCCAGCAGCCAGACCCGGGAGCCCTACAATGAGCAGTTCTTC. Translated: CASSQTREPYNEQFF. The chain links TRBV4-3 to TRBJ2-1; D might be TRBD2 (6 bases). Germline V gene data show CDR1 as LGHNA and CDR2 as YSLEER. V was trimmed by 3 bases and J by 2 bases, leaving 11 bases between them. The CDR3 is made up of 15 amino acids.

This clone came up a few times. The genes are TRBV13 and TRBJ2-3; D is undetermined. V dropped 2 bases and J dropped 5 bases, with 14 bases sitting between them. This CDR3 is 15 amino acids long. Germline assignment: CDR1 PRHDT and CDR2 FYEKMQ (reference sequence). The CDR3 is CASSLYPNPGDTQYF. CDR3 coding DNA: TGTGCCAGCAGCTTATATCCCAATCCCGGAGATACGCAGTATTTT. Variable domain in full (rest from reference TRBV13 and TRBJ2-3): AAGVIQSPRHLIKEKRETATLKCYPIPRHDTVYWYQQGPGQDPQFLISFYEKMQSDKGSIPDRFSAQQFSDYHSELNMSSLELGDSALYFCASSLYPNPGDTQYFGPGTRLTVL.

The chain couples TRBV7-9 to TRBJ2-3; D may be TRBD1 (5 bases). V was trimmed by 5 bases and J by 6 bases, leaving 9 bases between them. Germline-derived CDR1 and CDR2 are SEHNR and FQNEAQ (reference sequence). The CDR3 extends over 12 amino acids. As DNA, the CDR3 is TGTGCCAGCAGCCATAACAGGGATACGCAGTATTTT. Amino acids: CASSHNRDTQYF.

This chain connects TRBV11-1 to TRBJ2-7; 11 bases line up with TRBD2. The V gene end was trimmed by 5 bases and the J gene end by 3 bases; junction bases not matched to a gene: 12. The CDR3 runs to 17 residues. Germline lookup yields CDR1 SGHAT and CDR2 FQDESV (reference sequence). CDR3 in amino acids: CASSPRGSGGADYEQYF. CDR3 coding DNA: TGTGCCAGCAGCCCCCGGGGTAGCGGGGGGGCCGACTACGAGCAGTACTTC.

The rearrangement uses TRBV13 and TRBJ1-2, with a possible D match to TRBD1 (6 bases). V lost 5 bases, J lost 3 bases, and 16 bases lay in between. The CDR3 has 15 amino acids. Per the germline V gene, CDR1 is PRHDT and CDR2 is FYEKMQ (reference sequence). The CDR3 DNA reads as TGTGCCAGCAGCGAACGTACCGGGACATACTATGGCTACACCTTC. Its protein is CASSERTGTYYGYTF.

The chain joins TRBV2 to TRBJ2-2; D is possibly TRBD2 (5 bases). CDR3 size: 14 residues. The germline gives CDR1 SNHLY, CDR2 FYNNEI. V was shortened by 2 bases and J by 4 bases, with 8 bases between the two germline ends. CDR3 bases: TGTGCCAGCAGTGAAATGGGGAGCACCGGGGAGCTGTTTTTT. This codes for CASSEMGSTGELFF. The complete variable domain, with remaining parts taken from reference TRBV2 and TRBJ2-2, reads EPEVTQTPSHQVTQMGQEVILRCVPISNHLYFYWYRQILGQKVEFLVSFYNNEISEKSEIFDDQFSVERPDGSNFTLKIRSTKLEDSAMYFCASSEMGSTGELFFGEGSRLTVL.

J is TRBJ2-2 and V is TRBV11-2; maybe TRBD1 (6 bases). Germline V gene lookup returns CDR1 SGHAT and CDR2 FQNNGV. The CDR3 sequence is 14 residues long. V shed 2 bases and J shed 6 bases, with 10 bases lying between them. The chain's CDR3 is CASSLYRVPGELFF. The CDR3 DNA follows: TGTGCCAGCAGCTTATACAGGGTCCCCGGGGAGCTGTTTTTT.

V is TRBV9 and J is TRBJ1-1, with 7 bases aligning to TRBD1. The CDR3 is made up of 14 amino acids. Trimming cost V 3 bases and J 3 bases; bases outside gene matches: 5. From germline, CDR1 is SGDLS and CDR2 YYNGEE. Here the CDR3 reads CASSGGGQYTEAFF. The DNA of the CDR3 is TGTGCCAGCAGCGGAGGGGGACAGTACACTGAAGCTTTCTTT.

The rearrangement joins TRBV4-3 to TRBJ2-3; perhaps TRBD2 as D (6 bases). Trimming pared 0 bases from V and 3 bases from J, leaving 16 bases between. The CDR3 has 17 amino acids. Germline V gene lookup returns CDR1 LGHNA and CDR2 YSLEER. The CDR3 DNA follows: TGCGCCAGCAGCCAAGAAGGAGTGGCGGGGAGTACAGATACGCAGTATTTT. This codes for CASSQEGVAGSTDTQYF.

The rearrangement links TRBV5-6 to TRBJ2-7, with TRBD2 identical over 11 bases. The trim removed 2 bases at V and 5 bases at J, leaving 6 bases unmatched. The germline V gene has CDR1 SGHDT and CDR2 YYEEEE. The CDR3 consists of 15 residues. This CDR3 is CASSFYSGGADEQYF. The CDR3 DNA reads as TGTGCCAGCAGCTTCTATAGCGGGGGGGCCGACGAGCAGTACTTC.